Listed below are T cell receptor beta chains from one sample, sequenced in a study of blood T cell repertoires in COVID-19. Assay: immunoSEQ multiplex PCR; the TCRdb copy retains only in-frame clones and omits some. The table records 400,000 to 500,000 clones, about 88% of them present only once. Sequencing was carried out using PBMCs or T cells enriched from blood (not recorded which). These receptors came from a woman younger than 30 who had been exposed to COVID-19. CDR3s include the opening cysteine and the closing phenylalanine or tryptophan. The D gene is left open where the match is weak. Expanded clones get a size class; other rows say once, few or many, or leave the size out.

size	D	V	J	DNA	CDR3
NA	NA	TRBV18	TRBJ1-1	TGTGCCAGCTCACCCGTGACGGGGGGGATGAACACTGAAGCTTTCTTT	CASSPVTGGMNTEAFF
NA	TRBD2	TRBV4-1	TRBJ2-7	TGCGCCAGCAGCCAAGATGCGCGGGGGGCGAACTCCTACGAGCAGTACTTC	CASSQDARGANSYEQYF
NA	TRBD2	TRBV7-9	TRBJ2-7	TGTGCCAGCAGCTTTAGCGGGAGCCACGAGCAGTACTTC	CASSFSGSHEQYF
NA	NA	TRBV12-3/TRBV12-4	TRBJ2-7	TGTGCCAGCAGTTTAGCGCTGGGGGGAGAGCAGTACTTC	CASSLALGGEQYF
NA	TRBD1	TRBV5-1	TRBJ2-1	TGCGCCAGCAGCAATGGACAGGGCGCCTACAATGAGCAGTTCTTC	CASSNGQGAYNEQFF
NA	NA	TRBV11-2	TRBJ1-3	TGTGCCAGCAGCTTATCTTCTGGAAACACCATATATTTT	CASSLSSGNTIYF
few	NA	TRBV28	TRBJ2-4	TGTGCCAGCAGCCAGGAGGGGAAAGCCAAAAACATTCAGTACTTC	CASSQEGKAKNIQYF
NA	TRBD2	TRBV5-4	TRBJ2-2	TGTGCCAGCAGCTGGACTAGCGGGGAGCTGTTTTTT	CASSWTSGELFF
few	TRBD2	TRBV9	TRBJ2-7	TGTGCCAGCAGCGGAAGCGGGGGGAGCTCCTACGAGCAGTACTTC	CASSGSGGSSYEQYF
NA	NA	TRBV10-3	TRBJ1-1	TGTGCCATCAGTGACAGGAACACTGAAGCTTTCTTT	CAISDRNTEAFF
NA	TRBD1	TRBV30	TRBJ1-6	TGTGCCTGGAATGACAGGGGTAATTCACCCCTCCACTTT	CAWNDRGNSPLHF
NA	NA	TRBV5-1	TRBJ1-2	TGCGCCAGCAGCACGGGGTTAGGGTCAACTGGCTACACCTTC	CASSTGLGSTGYTF
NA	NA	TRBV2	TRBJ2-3	TGTGCCAGCAGATTCTGGACTGATTCGGATACGCAGTATTTT	CASRFWTDSDTQYF
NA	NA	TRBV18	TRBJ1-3	TGTGCCAGCTCACCACCTCCGGGAAACACCATATATTTT	CASSPPPGNTIYF
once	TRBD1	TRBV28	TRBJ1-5	TGTGCCACCGCGGGACAGTTTAATAGCAATCAGCCCCAGCATTTT	CATAGQFNSNQPQHF
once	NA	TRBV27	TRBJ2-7	TGTGCCAGCAGTGCCAACGGACAGTACTACGAGCAGTACTTC	CASSANGQYYEQYF
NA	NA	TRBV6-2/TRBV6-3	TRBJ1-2	TGTGCCAGCAGCCTACAGTCTAACTATGGCTACACCTTC	CASSLQSNYGYTF
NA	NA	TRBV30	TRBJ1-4	TGTGCCTGGAGTGTCGGAGGTAATAATGAAAAACTGTTTTTT	CAWSVGGNNEKLFF
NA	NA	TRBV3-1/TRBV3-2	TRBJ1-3	TGTGCCAGCAGCCAAGCTTACGGGAGCTCTGGAAACACCATATATTTT	CASSQAYGSSGNTIYF
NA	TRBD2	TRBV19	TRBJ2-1	TGTGCCAGTAGCGGGACTAGCGGAACGGGGGCCTACAATGAGCAGTTCTTC	CASSGTSGTGAYNEQFF
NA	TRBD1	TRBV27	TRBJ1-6	TGTGCCAGCAGTGACCGGACAGGGGGTAATTCACCCCTCCACTTT	CASSDRTGGNSPLHF
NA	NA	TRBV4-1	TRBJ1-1	TGCGCCAGCAGCCAAACCCGGGGAGTTGGAGCTTTCTTT	CASSQTRGVGAFF
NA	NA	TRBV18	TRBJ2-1	TGTGCCAGCTCACCACGGGCAGCCTCCAGCTACAATGAGCAGTTCTTC	CASSPRAASSYNEQFF
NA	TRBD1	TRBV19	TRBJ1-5	TGTGCCAGTGCGACAGGGACGAATCAGCCCCAGCATTTT	CASATGTNQPQHF
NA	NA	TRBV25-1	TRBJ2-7	TGTGCCAGCAGTGCCCGGACAGTCGGGGAGCAGTACTTC	CASSARTVGEQYF
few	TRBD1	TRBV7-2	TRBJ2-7	TGTGCCAGCAGTCCCGGGACAGGGGCTAGGGAGCAGTACTTC	CASSPGTGAREQYF
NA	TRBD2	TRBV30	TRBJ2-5	TGTGCCTGGAGTGTACTTGGCGGGGGGGTGGAGACCCAGTACTTC	CAWSVLGGGVETQYF
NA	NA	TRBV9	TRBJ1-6	TGTGCCAGCAGTAGCTCCTATAATTCACCCCTCCACTTT	CASSSSYNSPLHF
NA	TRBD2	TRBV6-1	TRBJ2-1	TGTGCCAGCAGTGAAGGGACTAGCCCTACCTACAATGAGCAGTTCTTC	CASSEGTSPTYNEQFF
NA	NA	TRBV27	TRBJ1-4	TGTGCCAGCAGTTTTGTCGGGATTAATGAAAAACTGTTTTTT	CASSFVGINEKLFF
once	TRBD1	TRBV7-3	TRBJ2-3	TGTGCCAGCAGCCGACAGGGAGCACCCACAGATACGCAGTATTTT	CASSRQGAPTDTQYF
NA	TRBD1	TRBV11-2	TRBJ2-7	TGTGCCAGCAGCTTAGCCGGACAGGGTTCCTACGAGCAGTACTTC	CASSLAGQGSYEQYF
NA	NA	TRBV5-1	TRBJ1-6	TGCGCCAGCAGCTACGACTCCGCCGGTTCACCCCTCCACTTT	CASSYDSAGSPLHF
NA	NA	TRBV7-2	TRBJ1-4	TGTGCCAGCAGCTATGGGACTGCGACTAATGAAAAACTGTTTTTT	CASSYGTATNEKLFF
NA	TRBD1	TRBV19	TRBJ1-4	TGTGCCAGTAGTCGGCGACAGGGCCATGAAAAACTGTTTTTT	CASSRRQGHEKLFF
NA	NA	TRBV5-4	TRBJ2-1	TGTGCCAGCGCCACCCTGGAGGGGAATGAGCAGTTCTTC	CASATLEGNEQFF
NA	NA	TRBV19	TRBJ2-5	TGTGCCAACCCGGACGGGAAAGAGACCCAGTACTTC	CANPDGKETQYF
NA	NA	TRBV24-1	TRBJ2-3	TGTGCCACCAGTGACCAGGTTTTAGTAGATACGCAGTATTTT	CATSDQVLVDTQYF
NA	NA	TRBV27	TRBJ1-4	TGTGCCAGCAGTTCTACAGGGTTTGCTAATGAAAAACTGTTTTTT	CASSSTGFANEKLFF
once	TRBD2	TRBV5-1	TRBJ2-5	TGCGCCAGCAGCACACTTAGCGGGGGGCCCCTTGGGACCCAGTACTTC	CASSTLSGGPLGTQYF
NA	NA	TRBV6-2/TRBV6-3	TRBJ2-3	TGTGCCAGCAGCTCCCCGACAGAGGATACGCAGTATTTT	CASSSPTEDTQYF
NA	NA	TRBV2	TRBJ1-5	TGTGCCAGCAGTGAAGCGCTTCGGCAGGCTAGCAATCAGCCCCAGCATTTT	CASSEALRQASNQPQHF
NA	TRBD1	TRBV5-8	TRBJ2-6	TGTGCCAGCAGCTCACAGGGGTCTGGGGCCAACGTCCTGACTTTC	CASSSQGSGANVLTF
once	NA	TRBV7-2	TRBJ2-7	TGTGCCAGCAGTCCGGGGATGACCTACGAGCAGTACTTC	CASSPGMTYEQYF
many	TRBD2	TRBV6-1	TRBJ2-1	TGTGCCAGCAGTGAAAGGACTAGCGGACTCAATGAGCAGTTCTTC	CASSERTSGLNEQFF
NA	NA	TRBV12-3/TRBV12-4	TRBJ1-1	TGTGCCAGCAGTTTTGAGTCGAACACTGAAGCTTTCTTT	CASSFESNTEAFF
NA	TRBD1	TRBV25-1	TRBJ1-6	TGTGCCAGCAGTGAATATGGGACAGGGGGTGAATCACCCCTCCACTTT	CASSEYGTGGESPLHF
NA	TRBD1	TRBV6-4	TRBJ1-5	TGTGCCAGCAGCCGGACAGGTTTTAGCAATCAGCCCCAGCATTTT	CASSRTGFSNQPQHF
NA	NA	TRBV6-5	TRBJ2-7	TGTGCCAGCAGTATATTCCAGGGGGAACGGGGGGAGCAGTACTTC	CASSIFQGERGEQYF